This entry lists 12 T cell receptor beta chains sequenced from one sample in a study of CD8+ T cells in alopecia areata. Indicated treatment: oral pan-JAK inhibitor, 5-10 mg twice daily. cDNA serving as the sequencing template came from extracted, reverse transcribed RNA. TCRdb keeps only in-frame clones here, not all; method: immunoSEQ multiplex PCR. The sample records over 150,000 clones, roughly 50% being singletons. Sequences were derived from CD8+ T cells sorted from blood, sampled at week 24, from a patient treated with tofacitinib. Every receptor here comes from a human donor with alopecia areata.

The chain uses TRBV5-1 and TRBJ2-3; a weak D match, TRBD1 (8 bases). The V gene lost 2 bases and the J gene lost 4 bases, with 26 bases spanning the gap. This CDR3 has 19 amino acids. CDR1 and CDR2 (germline): SGHRS, YFSETQ. The CDR3 DNA sequence: TGCGCCAGCAGCTTCCCAGGGGGCGAAGGGAGGGGTTTTCCAGATACGCAGTATTTT. Protein sequence: CASSFPGGEGRGFPDTQYF.

The chain employs TRBV6-5 and TRBJ1-1; no reliable D call. Deletions cut 6 bases from V and 7 bases from J, with 15 bases between. Germline V CDR1 and CDR2: MNHEY, SVGAGI. This CDR3 is 13 amino acids long. The CDR3 coding sequence is TGTGCCAGCAGCAAAGGTCCCCAGCGTGAAGCTTTCTTT. Protein product: CASSKGPQREAFF.

The chain recombines TRBV7-2 with TRBJ2-3; D remains unclear. The CDR3 has 14 residues. V was clipped by 8 bases and J by 0 bases, with 12 bases between them. CDR1 SGHTA and CDR2 FQGNSA come from the germline V gene. The CDR3 sequence is CASSPFPSTDTQYF. The CDR3 DNA reads TGTGCCAGCTCGCCATTTCCTAGCACAGATACGCAGTATTTT.

The chain is built from TRBV11-3 and TRBJ2-2, with D hard to call. CDR1 SGHNT and CDR2 YENEEA come from the germline V gene. The CDR3 is 18 residues long. V was cut by 5 bases and J by 0 bases, with 19 bases left in between. The CDR3 here is CASSPPIEALANTGELFF. The CDR3 DNA reads TGTGCCAGCAGCCCCCCGATAGAGGCCTTGGCGAACACCGGGGAGCTGTTTTTT. Drawing the rest from reference TRBV11-3 and TRBJ2-2, the complete variable domain is EAGVVQSPRYKIIEKKQPVAFWCNPISGHNTLYWYLQNLGQGPELLIRYENEEAVDDSQLPKDRFSAERLKGVDSTLKIQPAELGDSAVYLCASSPPIEALANTGELFFGEGSRLTVL.

The chain links TRBV30 to TRBJ2-2; 7 bases align to TRBD1. CDR1 and CDR2 from the germline V gene are GTSNPN and SVGIG (reference sequence). Germline trimming cut 2 bases from V and 6 bases from J; bases unmatched to any gene: 6. The CDR3 spans 14 residues. The CDR3 loop reads CAWSKRGGPGELFF. CDR3 coding DNA: TGTGCCTGGAGTAAACGAGGGGGCCCCGGGGAGCTGTTTTTT.

The chain uses TRBV7-2 and TRBJ2-1; no reliable D call. With 6 bases removed from V and 5 bases from J, the gap between germline ends came to 17 bases. From germline, CDR1 is SGHTA and CDR2 FQGNSA. The CDR3 is 15 amino acids. CDR3 nucleotides: TGTGCCAGCAGAATGGCCCCGGGCCGTAACAATGAGCAGTTCTTC. Residues: CASRMAPGRNNEQFF. Complete variable domain (other parts from reference TRBV7-2 and TRBJ2-1): GAGVSQSPSNKVTEKGKDVELRCDPISGHTALYWYRQSLGQGLEFLIYFQGNSAPDKSGLPSDRFSAERTGGSVSTLTIQRTQQEDSAVYLCASRMAPGRNNEQFFGPGTRLTVL.

The V call is TRBV19, the J call TRBJ1-2; 9 bases match TRBD1. The CDR3 has 14 amino acids. Trimming removed 5 bases from V and 4 bases from J; junction bases left unmatched: 5. The germline gives CDR1 LNHDA, CDR2 SQIVND (reference sequence). CDR3 nucleotide sequence: TGTGCCAGTAGTCTTGGACAGGGGAGCTATGGCTACACCTTC. Translation: CASSLGQGSYGYTF. The entire variable domain, with the rest obtained from reference TRBV19 and TRBJ1-2, is as follows: DGGITQSPKYLFRKEGQNVTLSCEQNLNHDAMYWYRQDPGQGLRLIYYSQIVNDFQKGDIAEGYSVSREKKESFPLTVTSAQKNPTAFYLCASSLGQGSYGYTFGSGTRLTVV.

V and J are TRBV9 and TRBJ1-2; 7 nucleotides align to TRBD1. In germline, CDR1 is SGDLS, CDR2 YYNGEE. The CDR3 sequence is 14 residues long. V lost 4 bases to trimming and J lost 7 bases; unmatched junction nucleotides: 10. The CDR3 reads CASSHATGDPGYTF. The DNA for the CDR3 is TGTGCCAGCAGCCATGCCACAGGGGACCCTGGCTACACCTTC.

The V call is TRBV5-1, the J call TRBJ2-2; no reliable D call. The CDR3 runs to 12 residues. Germline V gives CDR1 SGHRS, CDR2 YFSETQ. Trimming shortened V by 1 base and J by 8 bases, and 6 bases separated the two germline ends. In nucleotides, the CDR3 is TGCGCCAGCAGCTTGTCCTCGGGGGAGCTGTTTTTT. Protein product: CASSLSSGELFF. The variable domain in full, completed from reference TRBV5-1 and TRBJ2-2, reads KAGVTQTPRYLIKTRGQQVTLSCSPISGHRSVSWYQQTPGQGLQFLFEYFSETQRNKGNFPGRFSGRQFSNSRSEMNVSTLELGDSALYLCASSLSSGELFFGEGSRLTVL.

V and J are TRBV9 and TRBJ1-2; D gene uncertain. Germline V gene sequence: CDR1 SGDLS, CDR2 YYNGEE. Trimming cost V 3 bases and J 2 bases, with 11 bases left between them. There are 14 residues in the CDR3. In DNA form, the CDR3 reads TGTGCCAGCAGCGAAAGGACGGCCAACTATGGCTACACCTTC. Protein: CASSERTANYGYTF.

The sample holds a few counts of this clone. The chain couples TRBV7-3 to TRBJ2-1, with a possible D match to TRBD2 (6 bases). V was trimmed by 5 bases and J by 6 bases, leaving 11 bases between them. Germline V gene sequence: CDR1 SGHTA, CDR2 FQGTGA. CDR3 length equals 13 residues. CDR3 nucleotide sequence: TGTGCCAGCAGCATCCTAGCGAGCAATGAGCAGTTCTTC. As protein: CASSILASNEQFF.

CDR3 region: CASSLAVEGYEQYF. As DNA, the CDR3 is TGTGCCAGCAGCTTAGCGGTGGAAGGCTACGAGCAGTACTTC. V gene TRBV7-8 combines with J gene TRBJ2-5; D uncertain. TRBJ2-7 matches the DNA end more closely, so the J call is doubtful. CDR1 and CDR2 (germline): SGHVS, FQNEAQ. This CDR3 region has 14 residues.